This note documents a single T cell receptor (beta chain) sequence. The CDR3 covers 17 residues. Germline CDR1 is SGHRS and CDR2 is YFSETQ. J was trimmed by 1 base and V by 0 bases; bases with no gene match: 6. The data are from a study of blood T cell repertoires in COVID-19. The repertoire was sequenced with immunoSEQ multiplex PCR; TCRdb's copy has only in-frame clones and lacks some. Seen here are about 170,000 clones, around 87% observed once, and the top ten hold under 3%. The source is a woman older than 75 with COVID-19, enrolled during active disease. The sequencing input was peripheral blood. The chain employs TRBV5-1 and TRBJ2-7; 11 nucleotides align to TRBD2. The CDR3 sequence is CASSLDRTSGRSYEQYF. In DNA, the CDR3 is TGCGCCAGCAGCTTGGATAGAACTAGCGGGAGATCCTACGAGCAGTACTTC. The entire variable domain, with the rest obtained from reference TRBV5-1 and TRBJ2-7, is as follows: KAGVTQTPRYLIKTRGQQVTLSCSPISGHRSVSWYQQTPGQGLQFLFEYFSETQRNKGNFPGRFSGRQFSNSRSEMNVSTLELGDSALYLCASSLDRTSGRSYEQYFGPGTRLTVT.